Presented here are 7 T cell receptor beta chains from one specimen sequenced in a study of beta chain features in type 1 diabetes. The antigens these receptors bind are not known. What was sequenced were expressed TCRB transcripts, since all of the isolated RNA had been reverse transcribed. The table came from immunoSEQ multiplex PCR; TCRdb's copy has only in-frame clones and leaves some out. The repertoire holds 500,000 to 850,000 clones, with over 12% as singletons. Study-wide results and caveats: In all four CD4+ subsets, TCRB CDR3 length was significantly, moderately reduced in type 1 diabetes.

Sequencing was performed on naive CD4+ T cells from blood. Receptors were obtained from a man between 18 and 29 years old with type 1 diabetes.

This clone came up a few times. This sequence joins TRBV10-3 and TRBJ1-1; possible D gene TRBD1, 5 bases. In germline, CDR1 is ENHRY, CDR2 SYGVKD. The CDR3 spans 13 residues. V lost 2 bases and J lost 3, with 7 bases in between. In DNA, the CDR3 is TGTGCCATCAGTGAGCTGGGGGACACTGAAGCTTTCTTT. This sequence encodes CAISELGDTEAFF.

The V call is TRBV11-1, the J call TRBJ2-3; 8 bases align to TRBD1. Trimming removed 0 bases from V and 0 bases from J; junction bases left unmatched: 2. Germline assignment: CDR1 SGHAT and CDR2 FQDESV (reference sequence). This CDR3 is 16 amino acids long. For the CDR3, the DNA is TGTGCCAGCAGCTTAGCGAGGACAGGGAGCACAGATACGCAGTATTTT. Its translation: CASSLARTGSTDTQYF.

The chain has TRBV28 and TRBJ2-2; D possibly corresponds to TRBD1 (5 bases). CDR1 MDHEN and CDR2 SYDVKM come from the germline V gene. V lost 7 bases and J lost 5, with 20 bases in between. The CDR3 sequence is 16 residues long. The CDR3 reads CASIPLGESQTGELFF. The CDR3 DNA reads TGTGCCAGCATCCCTCTAGGGGAAAGTCAGACCGGGGAGCTGTTTTTT.

The chain combines TRBV5-1 with TRBJ1-4; maybe TRBD1 (6 bases). The V gene's germline CDR1 is SGHRS and CDR2 YFSETQ. Trimming removed 4 bases at V and 8 bases at J, with 21 bases between. This CDR3 is built from 16 residues. CDR3 bases: TGCGCCAGCAGCGTGGTGGGGGCAGGGGCTGAGGAAAAACTGTTTTTT. It encodes CASSVVGAGAEEKLFF.

This clone has only a few counts. The V call is TRBV7-9, the J call TRBJ1-2, with D maybe TRBD1 (6 bases). This CDR3 has 14 amino acids. V lost 3 bases and J 2 bases, leaving 10 bases between the germline ends. The germline gives CDR1 SEHNR, CDR2 FQNEAQ (reference sequence). DNA of the CDR3: TGTGCCAGCAGCTTTGAGGGGGGCAACTATGGCTACACCTTC. This translates into CASSFEGGNYGYTF.

This clone was detected a few times. The V gene is TRBV29-1, the J gene TRBJ2-1; TRBD1 matches at 11 bases. The CDR3 consists of 13 residues. V gave up 7 bases and J gave up 12 bases; unmatched junction bases: 11. Germline V gives CDR1 SQVTM, CDR2 ANQGSEA. The DNA of the CDR3 is TGCAGCGCACCGGGACAGGGGGTTTATAGGCAGTTCTTC. Protein: CSAPGQGVYRQFF.

This clone was observed a few times. Other nucleotide sequences from this sample produce the same CDR3. The CDR3 region has the DNA TGTGCCAGCAGCTTGGCAGGGAGAACAGATACGCAGTATTTT. This translates into CASSLAGRTDTQYF. This chain joins TRBV7-9 and TRBJ2-3; perhaps D is TRBD1 or TRBD2 (5 bases each). With 3 bases removed from V and 3 bases from J, the gap between germline ends came to 10 bases. CDR3 length: 14 residues. Looked up from germline, CDR1 is SEHNR and CDR2 is FQNEAQ (reference sequence).